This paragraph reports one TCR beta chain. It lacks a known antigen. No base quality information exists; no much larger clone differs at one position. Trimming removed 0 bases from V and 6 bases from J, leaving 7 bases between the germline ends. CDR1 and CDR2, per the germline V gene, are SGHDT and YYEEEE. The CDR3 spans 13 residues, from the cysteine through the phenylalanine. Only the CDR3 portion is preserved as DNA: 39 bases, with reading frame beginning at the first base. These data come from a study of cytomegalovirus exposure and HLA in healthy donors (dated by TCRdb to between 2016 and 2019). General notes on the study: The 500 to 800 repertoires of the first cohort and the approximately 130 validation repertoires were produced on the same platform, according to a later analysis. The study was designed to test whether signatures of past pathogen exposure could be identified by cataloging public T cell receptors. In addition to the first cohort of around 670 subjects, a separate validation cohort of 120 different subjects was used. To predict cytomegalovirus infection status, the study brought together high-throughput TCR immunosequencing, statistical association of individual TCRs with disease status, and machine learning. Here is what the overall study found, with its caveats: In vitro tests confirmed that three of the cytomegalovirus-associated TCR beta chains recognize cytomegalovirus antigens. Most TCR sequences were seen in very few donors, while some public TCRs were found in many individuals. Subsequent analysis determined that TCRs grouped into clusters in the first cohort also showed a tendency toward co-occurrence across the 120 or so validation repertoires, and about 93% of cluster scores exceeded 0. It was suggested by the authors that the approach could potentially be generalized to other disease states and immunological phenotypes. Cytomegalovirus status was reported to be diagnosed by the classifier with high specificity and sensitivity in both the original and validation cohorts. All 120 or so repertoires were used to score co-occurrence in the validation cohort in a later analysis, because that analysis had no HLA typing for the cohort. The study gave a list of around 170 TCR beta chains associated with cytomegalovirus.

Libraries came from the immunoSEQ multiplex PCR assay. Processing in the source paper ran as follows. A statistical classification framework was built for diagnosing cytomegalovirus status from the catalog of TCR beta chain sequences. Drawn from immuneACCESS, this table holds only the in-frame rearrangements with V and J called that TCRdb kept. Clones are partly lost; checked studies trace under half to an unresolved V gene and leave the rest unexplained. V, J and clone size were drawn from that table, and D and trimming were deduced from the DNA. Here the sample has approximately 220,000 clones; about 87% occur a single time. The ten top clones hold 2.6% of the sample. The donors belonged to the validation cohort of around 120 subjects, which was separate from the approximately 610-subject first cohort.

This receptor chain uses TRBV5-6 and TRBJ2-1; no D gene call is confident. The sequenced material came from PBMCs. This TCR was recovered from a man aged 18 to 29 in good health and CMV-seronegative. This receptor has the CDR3 CASSLDPSNEQFF. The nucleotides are TGTGCCAGCAGCTTGGACCCCAGCAATGAGCAGTTCTTC.